What follows is one TCR beta chain and its context. Its target antigen remains unknown. Qualities for individual bases were not recorded, and no much larger clone is one base off. In light of the paper, this sample's time point label describes: baseline before oral tofacitinib. Lesional scalp punch biopsies and peripheral blood were obtained from alopecia areata patients. PBMCs were isolated by density centrifugation and stained for CD3, CD4 and CD8, after which CD4+ and CD8+ T cells were sorted on a FACSAria. The V end loses 0 bases and the J end loses 4 bases, and a stretch of 15 bases separates them. From its cysteine to its phenylalanine, the CDR3 spans 16 amino acids. This entry keeps only the CDR3 DNA: 48 bases, framed from base 1. The CDR1 and CDR2 encoded by the germline V gene are SGHDT and YYEEEE. This sample is part of a study of CD8+ T cells in alopecia areata (dated by TCRdb to 2017 to 2018). Concerning the study at large: Treated patients were enrolled in an open-label pilot trial of oral tofacitinib at 5 to 10 mg twice daily for moderate-to-severe alopecia areata. Tofacitinib was given for 6 to 18 months, followed by 6 months of follow-up off drug to assess delayed response and recurrence. High-throughput TCRbeta sequencing was used to examine T cell clonal expansion in alopecia areata in both the C3H/HeJ mouse model and human patients. In humans, TCRbeta sequencing was performed on scalp tissue and on sorted CD4+ and CD8+ peripheral blood T cells from healthy controls and from patients with patchy or totalis/universalis alopecia areata. Patients on tofacitinib were biopsied at baseline and after 4 and 24 weeks of treatment, and several of the patients also had a later scalp biopsy. Clonality in the scalp was compared among normal scalp (n=4), patchy alopecia areata scalp (n=8), and alopecia totalis/universalis scalp (n=8). RNA was extracted with the PAXgene miRNA kit for fixed scalp, the miRNeasy kit for PBMCs, and the RNeasy kit for mouse skin. immunoSEQ multiplex PCR using 35 Vbeta forward primers and 13 Jbeta reverse primers was used to amplify TCRbeta CDR3 regions.

The method was the immunoSEQ multiplex PCR assay. RNA was extracted from all samples and reverse transcribed into cDNA as template for TCR sequencing. SuperScript III was used to make first-strand cDNA, primed with a 2:1 mix of oligo-dT and random hexamers. A synthetic immune receptor repertoire was used to assess amplification bias, and residual bias was removed computationally. In the authors' own workflow: Raw reads were preprocessed to remove errors, and CDR3 was defined by IMGT conventions from the conserved cysteine to phenylalanine. Clonality was computed by normalizing Shannon entropy by log2 of the number of productive unique TCRs and subtracting the result from 1. CD4 or CD8 identity of scalp clones was inferred by cross-referencing scalp TCRbeta sequences with sorted blood CD4 and CD8 repertoires. TCRdb mirrors the immuneACCESS table, restricted to in-frame sequences. Some clones are absent from its copies; in checked studies, under half trace to an unresolved V gene, and the reason for the others is unknown. D and trimming were read from the DNA, whereas the V and J calls and clone size are those reported in that table. This sample is represented by 140,000 to 150,000 clones; 80% to 90% of them were singletons. Roughly 16% of the sample comes from the top ten.

Study-wide findings and limitations: Compared with normal scalp, lesional scalp had higher clonality and more expanded CD8+ clones, particularly in alopecia totalis/universalis, a pattern that suggests antigenic drive. Unlike mouse skin, where gammadelta T cells dominate, normal human skin contains resident alphabeta T cells that get sequenced too, which complicates analysis of the scalp TCR repertoire. Shared TCR sequences between patients were less evident than in mice, which may be partly attributable to HLA diversity in the patient population.

In this chain, TRBV5-6 is recombined with TRBJ2-3, with TRBD1 perhaps the D gene, on 5 matching bases. The TCR was taken from a human donor with alopecia areata. Material: CD8+ T cells sorted from blood, obtained at week 0. The DNA sequence is given as TGTGCCAGCAGCTTGGGCATGGCAGGGCCCGCAGATACGCAGTATTTT. Its translation reads: CASSLGMAGPADTQYF.